What follows are 7 T cell receptor beta chains derived from one specimen sequenced in a study of T cells in Graves' hyperthyroidism and ophthalmopathy. The source material, RNA transcripts, was used to amplify TCR beta CDR3 regions. First-round RT-PCR of the TCR CDR3 relied on the HTBI primer set. TCRdb ran MiXCR on the multiplex PCR reads and lists one entry per CDR3 protein. The sample lists roughly 100,000 distinct CDR3 sequences; about half were seen once. The sequencing input was blood. These receptors were collected from a woman between 40 and 50 years old with Graves' hyperthyroidism.

This clonotype was detected once. A junction end diverges from the germline sequence, so it may reflect a read error. This sequence joins TRBV15 and TRBJ2-5, with 7 bases lining up with TRBD1. Germline CDR1 is LNHNV and CDR2 is YYDKDF (reference sequence). The CDR3 totals 16 residues. CDR3 in DNA: TGTGCCGCCAGCAGCCCGCGACAGGGACGAACGGAGACCCAGTACTTC. Translated, it gives CAASSPRQGRTETQYF.

The genes are TRBV11-2 and TRBJ1-2; D may be TRBD1 (5 bases). Trimming left V 3 bases short and J 8 bases short, with 7 bases between. The CDR3 totals 11 residues. CDR1 and CDR2 (germline): SGHAT, FQNNGV. The CDR3 protein is CASSFDRGYTF. DNA of the CDR3: TGTGCCAGCAGCTTCGACAGAGGCTACACCTTC.

A remark on this clonotype: Since the CDR3 does not end with the conserved phenylalanine or tryptophan, this likely comes from a read error. The DNA is left out, because the CDR3 cannot be placed on it with certainty; the CDR3 is given as TCRdb lists it. This sequence joins TRBV2 and TRBJ2-5; the table's D call, TRBD1, has no DNA check behind it. A total of 8 residues make up the CDR3, ends included. Germline-derived CDR1 and CDR2 are SNHLY and FYNNEI. The CDR3 spells CASRDNYY.

This clonotype was seen only a few times. This chain joins TRBV7-9 and TRBJ2-3; D possibly corresponds to TRBD2 (6 bases). Germline CDR1 and CDR2: SEHNR and FQNEAQ (reference sequence). There are 16 residues in the CDR3. The ends were cut back, 4 bases at V and 2 bases at J, with 16 bases in the middle. The CDR3 protein is CASSSEAGRITDTQYF. DNA for the CDR3: TGTGCCAGCAGCTCCGAGGCGGGGAGAATCACAGATACGCAGTATTTT.

The chain combines TRBV29-1 with TRBJ2-7; D perhaps matches TRBD1 (6 bases). CDR3 size: 12 residues. The V gene lost 6 bases and the J gene lost 1 base, with 10 bases spanning the gap. Germline-derived CDR1 and CDR2 are SQVTM and ANQGSEA. The CDR3 sequence: CSVIQGSYEQYF. For the CDR3, the DNA is TGCAGCGTGATACAGGGTTCCTACGAGCAGTACTTC.

In its sample, this clonotype was seen many times. The chain couples TRBV6-5 to TRBJ2-7; weak D call: TRBD1 (6 bases). The CDR3 length is 14 residues. Germline CDR1 MNHEY, CDR2 SVGAGI. Trimming took 6 bases from V and 3 from J, leaving 15 bases between them. CDR3: CASRQGGAFYEQYF. In DNA form, the CDR3 reads TGTGCCAGCAGGCAAGGGGGAGCCTTCTACGAGCAGTACTTC.

This clonotype was seen ten or more times. V is TRBV6-6 and J is TRBJ2-2; 8 bases are shared with TRBD2. This CDR3 is built from 15 residues. J was trimmed by 6 bases and V by 2 bases; bases with no gene match: 5. From germline, CDR1 is MNHNY and CDR2 SVGAGI (reference sequence). CDR3 amino acids: CASSYAGGSAGELFF. The CDR3 DNA follows: TGTGCCAGCAGTTACGCGGGGGGTTCGGCCGGGGAGCTGTTTTTT.